This T cell receptor beta chain is drawn from a study of T-cell reconstitution after alpha-beta-depleted transplantation in children. Study findings and constraints: Approximately two months post-transplant, alpha-beta T cells reportedly originated from several hundred expanded graft clones. The authors attributed T-cell counts and diversity one year after transplant mostly to newly produced T cells. Some patients owed their high day-60 TCRbeta diversity to surviving recipient T cells and thymic progenitors.

The TCRbeta library incorporated unique molecular identifiers. MiXCR, applied by TCRdb to the PCR reads, yields one record per CDR3 protein. The profile shows 300,000 to 350,000 distinct CDR3 sequences, more than 20% of them singletons. CDR1 and CDR2 from the germline V gene are SQVTM and ANQGSEA. The CDR3 spans 16 residues. The V end was cut by 4 bases, the J end by 1 base, with 18 bases between. Concerning this clonotype itself: Antigen specificity is unknown.

Sample: PBMCs, mostly from graft donor cells, taken 180 days after TCRalphabeta/CD19-depleted stem cell transplant. The chain uses TRBV29-1 and TRBJ2-3; tentative D call: TRBD2 (5 bases). The sequence came from a male patient younger than 18 who had a stem cell transplant for acute lymphoblastic leukemia, so the T cells may come from the graft donor. The CDR3 spells CSVVPTRIGGTDTQYF. The CDR3 DNA sequence: TGCAGCGTTGTCCCTACAAGAATCGGGGGCACAGATACGCAGTATTTT.